The rows below give T cell receptor beta chains drawn from one sample of a study of control samples from healthy donors and cancer patients. Measured with immunoSEQ multiplex PCR; TCRdb has only the in-frame clones, and not every one. The top ten clones hold roughly 15% of a sample with some 14,000 clones, 70% to 80% of them seen once. The sample consisted of formalin-fixed, paraffin-embedded tissue. These TCRs come from a female donor with lung cancer. Both conserved end residues are trimmed from each CDR3. Each record gives: J gene, V gene, CDR3 protein.

TRBJ2-1	TRBV6-5	ASSYMGSGRIEQF
TRBJ1-5	TRBV19	ASRLGHHEANQPQH
TRBJ2-5	TRBV9	ASSVGTSGSKETQY
TRBJ2-1	TRBV5-1	ASSSLGVPNEQF
TRBJ2-3	TRBV7-3	ASSRLAGEADTQY
TRBJ2-7	TRBV18	ASSPPGTPYEQY
TRBJ2-3	TRBV29-1	SVAGLVLAGADTQY
TRBJ2-1	TRBV6-5	ASSPAGGTYNEQF
TRBJ2-6	TRBV18	ASSLTGELSSGANVLT
TRBJ2-2	TRBV6-5	ASSYGDRGFTGELF
TRBJ2-3	TRBV19	ASTSSGVGTDTQY
TRBJ2-1	TRBV12-3/TRBV12-4	ASNLAGSYEQF
TRBJ2-3	TRBV19	ASSIGGTDTQY
TRBJ2-5	TRBV9	ASSYLAGAQETQY
TRBJ2-7	TRBV7-2	ASKEVGQIYEQY
TRBJ1-3	TRBV28	ASSSGGTGNTIY
TRBJ2-3	TRBV7-8	ASSRDRDPDTQY
TRBJ2-3	TRBV7-2	ASSSGTSGSTDTQY
TRBJ1-4	TRBV19	ASTMLGVGVDKNEKLF
TRBJ1-2	TRBV6-5	ASSYSLAYGYT
TRBJ2-1	TRBV7-2	ASSLVGREGRSNEQF
TRBJ2-4	TRBV7-2	ASSLGPDREGKNIQY
TRBJ1-1	TRBV18	ASSPRGGVNTEAF
TRBJ2-2	TRBV10-3	AISVSGQNTGELF
TRBJ2-7	TRBV4-3	ASSQVAGASGEQY
TRBJ1-6	TRBV3-1/TRBV3-2	ASSHGFSRTVNSPLH
TRBJ1-1	TRBV19	ASMRGSQFYTEAF
TRBJ2-7	TRBV11-2	ASSPGTGGYEQY
TRBJ2-7	TRBV13	ASSKDRLGSYEQY
TRBJ1-1	TRBV6-2/TRBV6-3	ASSPRGSSMNTEAF
TRBJ1-2	TRBV4-2	ASSQDWNFYGYT
TRBJ1-2	TRBV6-1	ASSEANYGYT
TRBJ2-1	TRBV6-5	ASSLGQGVYNEQF
TRBJ1-3	TRBV7-2	ASSQFPGTGESGNTIY
TRBJ2-3	TRBV5-1	ASSLAVTDTQY
TRBJ2-6	TRBV4-3	ASSQDVTGNSGANVLT
TRBJ2-2	TRBV15	ATSRELREGLGGGELF